Listed here is a single T cell receptor beta chain. The CDR3 has 14 residues. V shed 7 bases, J shed 6 bases, and the junction held 9 bases outside the gene matches. Germline loops: CDR1 MNHNS, CDR2 SASEGT. This sample is drawn from a study of prognosis after radiotherapy for stage I lung cancer. On the study more broadly: Patients with non-small cell lung cancer were all judged medically inoperable. Progression was not significant in approximately 15 patients, whereas a few developed distant metastases (median roughly 7 months) after radiotherapy.

Multiplex PCR in two rounds served to amplify TCR beta CDR3 from genomic DNA. During first-round PCR, primers specific to each TRBV and TRBJ gene were used. One entry per CDR3 protein results from TCRdb running MiXCR on the multiplex PCR reads. The sample includes around 31,000 distinct CDR3 sequences, about 30% seen only once; the top ten take around 35%. The sequence came from a donor over 45 with non-small cell lung cancer. The chain employs TRBV6-1 and TRBJ1-2; 9 bases align to TRBD1. The source was PBMCs, collected before or after stereotactic body radiation therapy (not recorded which). CDR3 loop: CASNGQGLINGYTF. CDR3 coding DNA: TGTGCCAGCAACGGACAGGGGTTAATAAATGGCTACACCTTC.